This T cell receptor (beta chain) was sequenced in a study of early T cells in non-severe SARS-CoV-2 infection. The overall study: Sequencing targeted bulk RNA from unsorted whole blood, leaving chains unpaired. Whole-study results and caveats: Using VDJdb, the matching emphasized anti-spike CD8 responses while missing private and CD4 specificities.

Individual cDNA molecules carried attached unique molecular identifiers. TCRdb re-called the 5' RACE reads through MiXCR, storing one row per CDR3 protein. The top ten hold around 4.5% of the sample, which has under 95,000 distinct CDR3 sequences, around 10% seen once. The table lists this clonotype with a few counts. Its antigen is not identified. The CDR3 covers 14 residues. The V and J ends lost 4 bases and 4 bases, in that order; junction bases with no gene match: 4. Germline V lookup: CDR1 SNHLY, CDR2 FYNNEI. What was sequenced was whole blood. The receptor was derived from an adult who was a healthcare worker with PCR-confirmed SARS-CoV-2 infection or an uninfected control (not recorded which). The rearrangement joins TRBV2 to TRBJ2-7; 10 bases agree with TRBD2. The CDR3 here is CASSGSGGAYEQYF. The CDR3 DNA sequence: TGTGCCAGCAGTGGAAGCGGGGGGGCTTACGAGCAGTACTTC.